What follows are 26 T cell receptor beta chains derived from one specimen sequenced in a study of CD8 T cells in Susac syndrome. Random hexamers were used to reverse transcribe the RNA input (roughly 0.5 to 1 ug). One entry per CDR3 protein, called by TCRdb with MiXCR from the immunoSEQ multiplex PCR reads. Here the sample spans 300,000 or so distinct CDR3 sequences, just over 90% being singletons. The sample comprised CD4+ T cells from PBMCs. These receptors were taken from a human donor with multiple sclerosis.

J is TRBJ2-7 and V is TRBV19; 9 positions match TRBD2. Germline CDR1 is LNHDA and CDR2 is SQIVND (reference sequence). V lost 6 bases and J lost 2; bases outside the gene matches: 8. The CDR3 consists of 15 residues. The CDR3 protein is CASSKNSGGPYEQYF. CDR3 bases: TGTGCCAGTAGCAAGAATAGCGGGGGACCCTACGAGCAGTACTTC.

The V and J genes are TRBV12-3 or TRBV12-4 and TRBJ2-3, with 15 bases matching TRBD2. CDR3 length: 18 residues. The trim removed 6 bases at V and 4 bases at J, leaving 11 bases unmatched. CDR3 DNA sequence: TGTGCCAGCAGCCGAGGCTGGACTAGCGGGGGGGAAGCAGATACGCAGTATTTT. Its translation: CASSRGWTSGGEADTQYF.

The gene calls are TRBV6-1 and TRBJ2-1, with 10 bases that match TRBD2. Germline V gives CDR1 MNHNS, CDR2 SASEGT. V lost 8 bases and J lost 6; bases outside the gene matches: 4. This CDR3 spans 13 amino acids. In DNA form, the CDR3 reads TGTGCCAGCGTTTCTAGCGGGGGCAATGAGCAGTTCTTC. This codes for CASVSSGGNEQFF.

This rearrangement joins TRBV7-3 to TRBJ2-1; unclear D gene. Per the germline V gene, CDR1 is SGHTA and CDR2 is FQGTGA. Trimming took 1 base from V and 2 from J, leaving 6 bases between them. This CDR3 comprises 14 residues. CDR3 nucleotide sequence: TGTGCCAGCAGCTTAAACCTCGCCTACAATGAGCAGTTCTTC. The encoded protein is CASSLNLAYNEQFF.

The J gene is TRBJ1-1, the V gene TRBV29-1; 7 bases align to TRBD1. The length of the CDR3 is 16 residues. Trimming cost V 5 bases and J 4 bases; bases outside gene matches: 16. Germline V gene data show CDR1 as SQVTM and CDR2 as ANQGSEA. CDR3 coding DNA: TGCAGCGTTAAAAGTGACAGGGCACCTTTGAGCACTGAAGCTTTCTTT. Residues: CSVKSDRAPLSTEAFF.

The chain has TRBV6-6 and TRBJ1-1; 7 nucleotides align to TRBD1. Germline CDR1 is MNHNY and CDR2 is SVGAGI (reference sequence). This CDR3 region has 14 residues. The junction had 11 bases not matched to a gene; V was cut back by 5 bases and J by 8 bases. The CDR3: CASSLIRGTLEAFF. CDR3 coding DNA: TGTGCCAGCAGTCTTATCAGGGGGACTCTCGAAGCTTTCTTT.

The chain combines TRBV9 with TRBJ2-3; possible D gene TRBD1, 6 bases. The CDR3 extends over 16 amino acids. Trimming shortened V by 4 bases and J by 0 bases, and 15 bases separated the two germline ends. Germline V gene data show CDR1 as SGDLS and CDR2 as YYNGEE. CDR3 bases: TGTGCCAGCAGCACAGAGGGACAAACTAGCACAGATACGCAGTATTTT. Encoded protein: CASSTEGQTSTDTQYF.

The gene calls are TRBV29-1 and TRBJ2-5, with D tentatively TRBD2 (5 bases). Germline CDR1 and CDR2: SQVTM and ANQGSEA. V was clipped by 6 bases and J by 9 bases, with 14 bases between them. This CDR3 region has 11 residues. The CDR3 coding sequence is TGCAGCGTCTGGGAACGGGGAGCCCAGTACTTC. Translated: CSVWERGAQYF.

CDR3 residues: CASRLRDRGSRAFF. CDR3 DNA sequence: TGTGCCAGCAGGCTCCGGGACAGGGGATCACGGGCTTTCTTT. The chain has TRBV3-1 and TRBJ1-1, with 10 bases matching TRBD1. Germline V gene sequence: CDR1 LGHDT, CDR2 YNNKEL (reference sequence). V was clipped by 6 bases and J by 11 bases; unmatched bases: 12. The CDR3 has 14 residues.

The chain uses TRBV6-5 and TRBJ2-1, with 12 positions matching TRBD2. The CDR3 consists of 15 residues. The V and J ends lost 5 bases and 9 bases, in that order; junction bases with no gene match: 8. Germline V gene data show CDR1 as MNHEY and CDR2 as SVGAGI. The CDR3 loop reads CASSASGRARGEQFF. CDR3 DNA: TGTGCCAGCAGTGCTAGCGGGAGGGCCCGAGGTGAGCAGTTCTTC.

V usage is TRBV6-5 and J usage is TRBJ2-3, with 8 bases matching TRBD2. The junction had 6 bases not matched to a gene; V was cut back by 6 bases and J by 1 base. This CDR3 spans 15 amino acids. Germline CDR1 is MNHEY and CDR2 is SVGAGI. CDR3 DNA sequence: TGTGCCAGCAGATCCGGGAGGGCCGGCACAGATACGCAGTATTTT. It translates to CASRSGRAGTDTQYF.

This chain links TRBV3-1 with TRBJ2-7; the D is unclear. CDR1 is LGHDT and CDR2 is YNNKEL in the germline V gene (reference sequence). Trimming stripped 4 bases from V and 3 bases from J, with 19 bases between. CDR3 size: 16 residues. The CDR3 loop is CASSLGNSRNSYEQYF. DNA for the CDR3: TGTGCCAGCAGCCTGGGAAACTCCCGGAATAGCTACGAGCAGTACTTC.

This clonotype was detected only a few times. This chain joins TRBV20-1 and TRBJ1-4; no firm D call. Per the germline V gene, CDR1 is DFQATT and CDR2 is SNEGSKA (reference sequence). The CDR3 runs to 12 residues. V was trimmed by 0 bases and J by 4 bases, leaving 3 bases between them. The CDR3 bases are TGCAGTGCTAGAGATCATAATGAAAAACTGTTTTTT. This gives the protein CSARDHNEKLFF.

This rearrangement joins TRBV24-1 to TRBJ2-7; D possibly matches TRBD1 or TRBD2 (6 bases each). CDR1 is KGHDR, CDR2 SFDVKD, per germline. This CDR3 is 16 amino acids long. Between the trimmed V and J ends, which lost 3 bases and 5 bases, there was a span of 19 bases. In DNA, the CDR3 is TGTGCCACCAGTGATCCCCGAGAGGGGGGTGGCGACGAGCAGTACTTC. Translating it yields CATSDPREGGGDEQYF.

This clonotype has just a few counts. The chain uses TRBV7-9 and TRBJ2-5; no firm D call. This CDR3 is 11 amino acids long. Trimming pared 4 bases from V and 5 bases from J, leaving 5 bases between. CDR1 is SEHNR, CDR2 FQNEAQ, per germline (reference sequence). The CDR3 here is CASSSEETQYF. As DNA, the CDR3 is TGTGCCAGCAGCTCAGAGGAGACCCAGTACTTC.

The CDR3 here is CASSLSANSPLHF. The CDR3 DNA reads TGTGCCAGCAGTTTATCAGCGAATTCACCCCTCCACTTT. The rearrangement uses TRBV27 and TRBJ1-6; D is ambiguous. V shed 0 bases and J shed 7 bases, with 4 bases lying between them. Germline assignment: CDR1 MNHEY and CDR2 SMNVEV (reference sequence). CDR3 length: 13 amino acids.

The V call is TRBV2, the J call TRBJ2-2, with 8 bases aligning to TRBD2. Trimming at V came to 4 bases and at J to 1 base, leaving 11 bases not matched to a gene. Germline lookup yields CDR1 SNHLY and CDR2 FYNNEI. CDR3 length: 18 residues. The CDR3 loop is CASSVRPGGNLNTGELFF. The CDR3 region has the DNA TGTGCCAGCAGTGTCCGTCCGGGGGGGAACCTGAACACCGGGGAGCTGTTTTTT.

CDR3 amino acids: CASSWALEPGHEQYF. CDR3 nucleotide sequence: TGTGCCAGCAGTTGGGCCCTCGAACCGGGCCACGAGCAGTACTTC. This chain connects TRBV6-5 to TRBJ2-7, with D uncertain. CDR1 is MNHEY, CDR2 SVGAGI, per germline. This CDR3 spans 15 amino acids. The V end lost 4 bases, the J end lost 5 bases, and 18 bases lay between the germline ends.

The CDR3 region has the DNA TGCGCCAGCAGCCCGGGAGGGGCAGGGCAAGAGACCCAGTACTTC. It translates to CASSPGGAGQETQYF. The chain is built from TRBV5-1 and TRBJ2-5; 8 bases agree with TRBD2. V shed 4 bases, J shed 2 bases, and the junction held 7 bases outside the gene matches. CDR1 and CDR2 from the germline V gene are SGHRS and YFSETQ. This CDR3 is 15 amino acids long.

The CDR3 DNA reads as TGTGCCAGCAGCCCCGGGAGAACCTCCTACGAGCAGTACTTC. Its protein is CASSPGRTSYEQYF. The chain is built from TRBV7-3 and TRBJ2-7, with a possible D match to TRBD2 (6 bases). Germline assignment: CDR1 SGHTA and CDR2 FQGTGA. The CDR3 covers 14 residues. The V gene lost 5 bases and the J gene lost 0 bases, with 11 bases spanning the gap.

This clonotype has just one count. The rearrangement links TRBV15 to TRBJ1-1; no clear D gene. CDR1 and CDR2 (germline): LNHNV, YYDKDF (reference sequence). The length of the CDR3 is 13 residues. Trimming removed 4 bases from V and 1 base from J, with 7 bases in between. CDR3 nucleotide sequence: TGTGCCACCAGCACTGGACGGAACACTGAAGCTTTCTTT. This translates into CATSTGRNTEAFF.

The rearrangement links TRBV2 to TRBJ1-6, with D hard to call. Germline-derived CDR1 and CDR2 are SNHLY and FYNNEI. The CDR3 extends over 16 amino acids. The V gene lost 2 bases and the J gene lost 2 bases, with 10 bases spanning the gap. The DNA of the CDR3 is TGTGCCAGCAGTGAACGGCGAAAGGCCTATAATTCACCCCTCCACTTT. Translation gives CASSERRKAYNSPLHF.

The chain recombines TRBV2 with TRBJ2-3; maybe TRBD2 (6 bases). The CDR3 has 17 residues. V shed 4 bases and J shed 6 bases, with 23 bases lying between them. Germline assignment: CDR1 SNHLY and CDR2 FYNNEI. CDR3 amino acids: CASSAGLADSWRDTQYF. In DNA, the CDR3 is TGTGCCAGCAGTGCGGGACTGGCGGATTCCTGGAGGGATACGCAGTATTTT.

V gene TRBV4-3 combines with J gene TRBJ2-3; TRBD1 might be the D (6 bases). The CDR3 covers 16 residues. The germline V gene has CDR1 LGHNA and CDR2 YSLEER. Trimming pared 0 bases from V and 4 bases from J, leaving 14 bases between. Here the CDR3 DNA reads TGCGCCAGCAGCCAAGACTACAGGGACATGGCAGATACGCAGTATTTT. Translated, it gives CASSQDYRDMADTQYF.

The chain carries TRBV7-2 and TRBJ2-5; 11 bases match TRBD2. Germline CDR1 reads SGHTA; CDR2 reads FQGNSA. V lost 6 bases to trimming and J lost 4 bases; unmatched junction nucleotides: 7. There are 15 residues in the CDR3. CDR3 region: CASSTVAGGSETQYF. The CDR3 DNA sequence: TGTGCCAGCAGTACGGTAGCGGGAGGGTCAGAGACCCAGTACTTC. Together with reference TRBV7-2 and TRBJ2-5, the CDR3 gives the full variable domain: GAGVSQSPSNKVTEKGKDVELRCDPISGHTALYWYRQSLGQGLEFLIYFQGNSAPDKSGLPSDRFSAERTGGSVSTLTIQRTQQEDSAVYLCASSTVAGGSETQYFGPGTRLLVL.

This chain uses TRBV27 with TRBJ1-6, with D perhaps matching TRBD1 (6 bases). Trimming took 2 bases from V and 13 from J, leaving 15 bases between them. Germline V gene data show CDR1 as MNHEY and CDR2 as SMNVEV (reference sequence). The CDR3 is made up of 14 amino acids. CDR3 amino acids: CASSLGRGFSPLHF. The CDR3 region has the DNA TGTGCCAGCAGTTTAGGCAGGGGCTTCTCCCCCCTCCACTTT.